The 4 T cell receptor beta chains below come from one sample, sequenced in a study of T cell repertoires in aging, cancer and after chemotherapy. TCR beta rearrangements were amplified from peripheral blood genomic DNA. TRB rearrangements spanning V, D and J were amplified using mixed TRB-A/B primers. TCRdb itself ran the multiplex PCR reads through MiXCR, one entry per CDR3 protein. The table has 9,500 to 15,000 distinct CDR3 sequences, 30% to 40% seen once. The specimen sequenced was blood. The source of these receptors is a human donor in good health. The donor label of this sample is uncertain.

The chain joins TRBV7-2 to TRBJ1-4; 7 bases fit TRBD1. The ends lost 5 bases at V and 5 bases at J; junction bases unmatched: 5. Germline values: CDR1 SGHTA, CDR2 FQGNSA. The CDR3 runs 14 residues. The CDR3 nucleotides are TGTGCCAGCAGCCGATCAGGGGGGAATGAAAAACTGTTTTTT. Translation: CASSRSGGNEKLFF.

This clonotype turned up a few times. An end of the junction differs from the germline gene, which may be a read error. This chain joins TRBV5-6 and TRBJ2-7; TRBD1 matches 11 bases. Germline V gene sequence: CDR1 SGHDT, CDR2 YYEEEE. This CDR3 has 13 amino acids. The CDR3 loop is CASSSLRGTGGRF. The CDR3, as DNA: TGTGCCAGCAGCTCCCTCCGGGGGACAGGGGGACGTTTC.

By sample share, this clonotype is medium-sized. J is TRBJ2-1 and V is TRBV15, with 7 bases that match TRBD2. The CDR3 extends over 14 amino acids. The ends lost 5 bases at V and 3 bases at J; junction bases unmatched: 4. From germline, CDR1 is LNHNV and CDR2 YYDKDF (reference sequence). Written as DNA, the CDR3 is TGTGCCACCAGCCAGCGGGACTACTACAATGAGCAGTTCTTC. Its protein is CATSQRDYYNEQFF.

CDR3 protein: CASRGINVGGGFNEQFF. The DNA for the CDR3 is TGTGCCAGCAGAGGGATAAATGTGGGCGGGGGATTCAATGAGCAGTTCTTC. This chain joins TRBV6-1 and TRBJ2-1, with 7 bases that match TRBD2. Germline trimming cut 6 bases from V and 6 bases from J; bases unmatched to any gene: 17. This CDR3 spans 17 amino acids. Germline V gives CDR1 MNHNS, CDR2 SASEGT.